This is a list of T cell receptor beta chains from one sample in a study of shared clonotypes between healthy human individuals. Sequencing used immunoSEQ multiplex PCR; TCRdb keeps in-frame clones, though not all of them. The sample contains about 2 million clones, roughly 94% of which appear only once. The sequenced sample consisted of naive CD4+ T cells sorted from blood. These receptors all come from a man younger than 35 in good health. The CDR3 runs from the conserved cysteine through the conserved F or W. The order of the fields is J gene, D gene, clone size, V gene, CDR3 DNA, CDR3 protein. A D gene is named only where the DNA matches it firmly. The size field is filled for only some rows; it gives once, few, many or a size class.

>TRBJ2-1|-|-|TRBV10-3
TGTGCCATCAGTGCCAGCGGAGACAATGAGCAGTTCTTC
CAISASGDNEQFF
>TRBJ2-3|-|-|TRBV5-6
TGTGCCAGCAAAAGGAGCTTCGGGGCAGATACGCAGTATTTT
CASKRSFGADTQYF
>TRBJ2-7|TRBD1|-|TRBV29-1
TGCAGCGTACCCGCGAGCGGACAGGGCCGGGAGCAGTACTTC
CSVPASGQGREQYF
>TRBJ2-1|-|-|TRBV10-1
TGCGCCAGCAGCCCGGACAGAGCCCTATACAATGAGCAGTTCTTC
CASSPDRALYNEQFF
>TRBJ1-1|TRBD1|few|TRBV7-2
TGTGCCAGCAGCCCCAGACAGGGGAACACTGAAGCTTTCTTT
CASSPRQGNTEAFF
>TRBJ1-2|TRBD1|-|TRBV7-9
TGTGCCAGCAGCCCCTGGACAGGGGGGGCCTATGGCTACACCTTC
CASSPWTGGAYGYTF
>TRBJ1-1|TRBD1|-|TRBV6-1
TGTGCCAGCAGTGAATACTGGACAGGGGATAAAGCTTTCTTT
CASSEYWTGDKAFF
>TRBJ1-4|TRBD1|-|TRBV19
TGTGCCAGTAGTCGTCCGGGACAGGGTAGGGAAAAACTGTTTTTT
CASSRPGQGREKLFF
>TRBJ2-7|-|-|TRBV10-3
TGTGCCATCAGCTCCGACAGTTACGAGCAGTACTTC
CAISSDSYEQYF
>TRBJ2-3|TRBD2|-|TRBV19
TGTGCCAGTAGTAACACCAGGACTAGCGGCACAGATACGCAGTATTTT
CASSNTRTSGTDTQYF
>TRBJ2-5|-|-|TRBV14
TGTGCCAGCAGCCATTACGGACAAGAGACCCAGTACTTC
CASSHYGQETQYF
>TRBJ2-7|TRBD2|-|TRBV7-2
TGTGCCAGCAGCTCCGGACTAGGGGAGCAGTACTTC
CASSSGLGEQYF
>TRBJ2-7|TRBD1|-|TRBV18
TGTGCCAGCTCACCACCGGTTCTAAGCACAGGGGGCGCCGAGCAGTACTTC
CASSPPVLSTGGAEQYF
>TRBJ2-1|-|-|TRBV6-5
TGTGCCTCACAGGGTGTTAGGAGCTACAATGAGCAGTTCTTC
CASQGVRSYNEQFF
>TRBJ1-2|TRBD1|-|TRBV28
TGTGCCAGCAGTTTTTCCCTGGGACAGGGGAACTATGGCTACACCTTC
CASSFSLGQGNYGYTF
>TRBJ1-1|-|once|TRBV7-9
TGTGCCAGCAGACCGGACAGCGACACTGAAGCTTTCTTT
CASRPDSDTEAFF
>TRBJ2-5|TRBD1|-|TRBV6-4
TGTGCCAGTAAAACGATGACAGGGGATAGGGTCCAGTACTTC
CASKTMTGDRVQYF
>TRBJ2-3|TRBD2|-|TRBV29-1
TGCAGCGTTGGGATTTACAGGGGGAGAAGACTAGCGGGACATTCCGATACGCAGTATTTT
CSVGIYRGRRLAGHSDTQYF
>TRBJ1-6|TRBD1|-|TRBV6-1
TGTGCCAGCAGTGAATTGGGACAGGGGAATTCACCCCTCCACTTT
CASSELGQGNSPLHF
>TRBJ1-2|-|-|TRBV20-1
TGCGGACCCGGGGGAAACTATGGCTACACCTTC
CGPGGNYGYTF
>TRBJ2-5|TRBD2|-|TRBV2
TGTGCCAGCAGTCAAAACGGACTAGCCGGTGAGACCCAGTACTTC
CASSQNGLAGETQYF
>TRBJ2-7|TRBD2|-|TRBV5-1
TGCGCCAGCAGCCTGATGGGGGGGACCTACGAGCAGTACTTC
CASSLMGGTYEQYF
>TRBJ1-2|-|-|TRBV7-8
TGTGCCAGCAGCCTCGGGTTTTGGGACCCTCTCTATGGCTACACCTTC
CASSLGFWDPLYGYTF
>TRBJ2-5|TRBD2|-|TRBV12-5
TGTGCTAGTGGTTTGGAACGGAAACTAGCGGGTCCCTTTCAAGAGACCCAGTACTTC
CASGLERKLAGPFQETQYF
>TRBJ2-1|-|-|TRBV5-6
TGTGCCAGCAGCCGTGTGGGGGTCGAGCAGTTCTTC
CASSRVGVEQFF
>TRBJ2-3|-|-|TRBV5-1
TGCGCCAGCAGCTTGAACGGGGGAGAAGATACGCAGTATTTT
CASSLNGGEDTQYF
>TRBJ2-7|TRBD1|-|TRBV7-9
TGTGCCAGCAGCCCGGGACAGTCCTACGAGCAGTACTTC
CASSPGQSYEQYF